This T cell receptor beta chain was documented in a study of T cells in localized non-small cell lung cancer. Broader study findings: The study detected a median roughly 56 of the top 100 tumor clones in adjacent lung.

By share of the sample, this clone is medium-sized. Its antigen is unidentified. Data came from immunoSEQ multiplex PCR; TCRdb stores just in-frame clones and leaves some out. The table lists about 2,800 clones, approximately 25% of them singletons. The source material was lung tumor tissue, sampled before any cancer treatment. The receptor comes from a male donor at least 60 years old with stage II lung adenocarcinoma.

The CDR3 DNA reads TGTGCCAGCAGTTACTCGTCTCATGGGAACACTGAAGCTTTCTTT. Amino acids: CASSYSSHGNTEAFF. V usage is TRBV6-8 and J usage is TRBJ1-1; D remains ambiguous. V gave up 0 bases and J gave up 1 base, with 9 bases separating them. This CDR3 has 15 amino acids. The germline CDR1 and CDR2 sequences are MNHGY and SAAAGT.